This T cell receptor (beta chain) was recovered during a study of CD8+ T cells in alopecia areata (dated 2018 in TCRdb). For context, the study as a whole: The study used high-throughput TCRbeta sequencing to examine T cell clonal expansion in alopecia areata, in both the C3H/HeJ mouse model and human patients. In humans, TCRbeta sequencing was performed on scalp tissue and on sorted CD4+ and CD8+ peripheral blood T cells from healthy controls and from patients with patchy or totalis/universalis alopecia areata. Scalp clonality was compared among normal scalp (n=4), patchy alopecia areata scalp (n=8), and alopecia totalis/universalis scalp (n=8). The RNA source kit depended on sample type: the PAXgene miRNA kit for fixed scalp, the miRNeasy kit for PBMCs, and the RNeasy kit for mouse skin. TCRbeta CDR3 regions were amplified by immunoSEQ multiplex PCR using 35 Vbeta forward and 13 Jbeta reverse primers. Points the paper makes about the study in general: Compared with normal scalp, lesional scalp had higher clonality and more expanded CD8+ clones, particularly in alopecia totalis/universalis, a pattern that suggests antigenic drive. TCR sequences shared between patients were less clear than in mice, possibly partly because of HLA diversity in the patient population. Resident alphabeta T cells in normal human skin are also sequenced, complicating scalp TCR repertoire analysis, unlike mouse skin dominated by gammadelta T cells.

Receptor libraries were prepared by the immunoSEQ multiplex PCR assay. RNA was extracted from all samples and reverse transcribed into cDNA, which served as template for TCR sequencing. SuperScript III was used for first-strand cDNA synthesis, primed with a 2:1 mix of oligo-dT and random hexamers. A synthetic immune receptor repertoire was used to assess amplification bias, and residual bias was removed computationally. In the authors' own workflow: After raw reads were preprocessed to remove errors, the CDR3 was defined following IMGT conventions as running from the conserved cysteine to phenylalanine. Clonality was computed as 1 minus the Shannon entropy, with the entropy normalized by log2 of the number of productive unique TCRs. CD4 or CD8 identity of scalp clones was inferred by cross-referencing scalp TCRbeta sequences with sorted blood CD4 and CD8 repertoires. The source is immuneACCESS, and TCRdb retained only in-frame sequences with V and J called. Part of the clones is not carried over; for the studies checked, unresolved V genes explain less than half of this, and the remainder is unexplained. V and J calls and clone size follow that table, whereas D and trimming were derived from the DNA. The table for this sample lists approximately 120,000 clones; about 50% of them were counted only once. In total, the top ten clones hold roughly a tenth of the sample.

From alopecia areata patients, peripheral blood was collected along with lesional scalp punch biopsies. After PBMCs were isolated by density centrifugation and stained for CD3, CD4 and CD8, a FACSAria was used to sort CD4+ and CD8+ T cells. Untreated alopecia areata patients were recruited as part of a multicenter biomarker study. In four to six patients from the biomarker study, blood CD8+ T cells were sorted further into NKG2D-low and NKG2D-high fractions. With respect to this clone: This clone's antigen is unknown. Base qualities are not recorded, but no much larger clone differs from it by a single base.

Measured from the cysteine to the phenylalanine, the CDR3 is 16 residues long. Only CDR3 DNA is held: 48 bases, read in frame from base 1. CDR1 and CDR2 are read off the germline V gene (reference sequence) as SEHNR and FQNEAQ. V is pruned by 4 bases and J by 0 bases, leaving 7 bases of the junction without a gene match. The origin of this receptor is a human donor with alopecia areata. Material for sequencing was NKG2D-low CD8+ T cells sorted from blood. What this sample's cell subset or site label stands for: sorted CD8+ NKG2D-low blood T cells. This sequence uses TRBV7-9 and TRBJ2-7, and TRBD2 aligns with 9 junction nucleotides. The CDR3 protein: CASSSSGTVSSYEQYF. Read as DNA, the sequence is TGTGCCAGCAGCTCTAGCGGGACGGTCAGCTCCTACGAGCAGTACTTC.